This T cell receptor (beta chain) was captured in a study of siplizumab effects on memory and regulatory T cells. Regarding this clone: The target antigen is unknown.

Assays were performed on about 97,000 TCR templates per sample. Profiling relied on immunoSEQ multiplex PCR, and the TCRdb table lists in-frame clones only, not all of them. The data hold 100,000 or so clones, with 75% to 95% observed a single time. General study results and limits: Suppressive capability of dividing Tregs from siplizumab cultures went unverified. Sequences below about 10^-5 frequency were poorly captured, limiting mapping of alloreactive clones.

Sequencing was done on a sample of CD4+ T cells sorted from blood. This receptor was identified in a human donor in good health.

This CDR3 reads CATLDRDYYGYTF. The CDR3 DNA follows: TGTGCCACCCTAGACAGGGACTACTATGGCTACACCTTC. This chain uses TRBV19 with TRBJ1-2; 7 nucleotides align to TRBD1. Trimming removed 10 bases from V and 3 bases from J; junction bases left unmatched: 8. This CDR3 contains 13 residues. Germline CDR1 is LNHDA and CDR2 is SQIVND (reference sequence).